Each of the 25 T cell receptor beta chains below was sequenced from the same sample in a study of TIL therapy for anti-PD-1-resistant metastatic lung cancer (dated by TCRdb to the early 2020s). TCR beta CDR3 regions were amplified from genomic DNA with the immunoSEQ v3 hsTCRB kit using bias-controlled multiplex PCR. TCRdb re-hosts the immuneACCESS table, in-frame sequences only. Its copies lack some clones; in the studies checked, an unresolved V gene accounts for under half of them, and the cause for the rest is not known. Across this sample there are 10,000 or so clones, with roughly 80% seen only once. About an eighth of the sample is taken by the ten largest. The time point label, read with the paper, signifies: pre-treatment sample, taken before nivolumab and TIL therapy. The baseline tumor samples, taken from the same resection that was used to grow TIL, were excised metastases, most often pleural nodules or supraclavicular lymph nodes.

The material was tumor tissue, obtained at baseline. These receptors originate from a person aged 25-79 years with non-small cell lung cancer.

The DNA for the CDR3 is TGTGCCAGCTCACCGCCACCCCCACTAGCGGGAGGGCCTCGGAGCTCCTACGAGCAGTACTTC. It codes for CASSPPPPLAGGPRSSYEQYF. The V call is TRBV18, the J call TRBJ2-7; 13 nucleotides agree with TRBD2. The V gene end was trimmed by 3 bases and the J gene end by 0 bases; junction bases not matched to a gene: 17. CDR1 is KGHSH, CDR2 LQKENI, per germline. The CDR3 loop spans 21 amino acids.

The genes are TRBV28 and TRBJ1-5; D gene uncertain. CDR3 length equals 13 residues. The germline V gene encodes CDR1 MDHEN and CDR2 SYDVKM. Trimming took 6 bases from V and 0 from J, leaving 6 bases between them. DNA of the CDR3: TGTGCCAGCAGAAGGTTTAGCAATCAGCCCCAGCATTTT. Encoded protein: CASRRFSNQPQHF.

The rearrangement links TRBV9 to TRBJ2-1, with 10 bases identical to TRBD2. This CDR3 is 16 amino acids long. Per the germline V gene, CDR1 is SGDLS and CDR2 is YYNGEE. The junction had 11 bases not matched to a gene; V was cut back by 2 bases and J by 9 bases. The CDR3 DNA reads as TGTGCCAGCAGCGTCTTAACTAGCGGGATTGGTAGTGAGCAGTTCTTC. This gives the protein CASSVLTSGIGSEQFF.

The gene calls are TRBV13 and TRBJ1-2, with D perhaps TRBD1 (6 bases). Between the trimmed V and J ends, which lost 9 bases and 3 bases, there was a span of 17 bases. The CDR3 contains 14 residues. Germline V gene sequence: CDR1 PRHDT, CDR2 FYEKMQ (reference sequence). CDR3 DNA sequence: TGTGCCAGTGGCCGCGGGGGGCTGGACTATGGCTACACCTTC. Amino acids: CASGRGGLDYGYTF.

This clone was seen only a few times. The chain couples TRBV4-2 to TRBJ1-2; TRBD1 aligns across 8 bases. Looked up from germline, CDR1 is LGHNA and CDR2 is YNFKEQ. The CDR3 runs to 16 residues. V trimming: 4 bases; J trimming: 5 bases; junction bases outside the gene matches: 12. CDR3 in amino acids: CASSPGTGDNYYGYTF. Here the CDR3 DNA reads TGTGCCAGCAGCCCGGGGACAGGAGATAACTATTATGGCTACACCTTC.

This clone was seen a single time. The rearrangement joins TRBV5-1 to TRBJ1-6; 9 bases map to TRBD1. In germline, CDR1 is SGHRS, CDR2 YFSETQ. CDR3 size: 14 residues. J gave up 9 bases and V 4 bases, and 5 bases lay outside the gene matches. For the CDR3, the DNA is TGCGCCAGCAGCGCCGGGACAGGGAGTTCACCCCTCCACTTT. This codes for CASSAGTGSSPLHF.

CDR3: CASSLGLAGGIGTDTQYF. The CDR3 DNA is TGTGCCAGTAGTCTCGGACTAGCGGGGGGGATCGGCACAGATACGCAGTATTTT. V usage is TRBV19 and J usage is TRBJ2-3; 15 nucleotides line up with TRBD2. Germline assignment: CDR1 LNHDA and CDR2 SQIVND (reference sequence). J lost 1 base, V lost 5 bases, and 7 bases had no gene match. CDR3 size: 18 residues.

The V gene is TRBV5-6, the J gene TRBJ2-7; D possibly corresponds to TRBD2 (6 bases). The CDR3 runs 15 residues. V was shortened by 1 base and J by 2 bases, with 13 bases between the two germline ends. Looked up from germline, CDR1 is SGHDT and CDR2 is YYEEEE. The CDR3 loop is CASSLWDSLTYEQYF. CDR3 coding DNA: TGTGCCAGCAGCTTGTGGGACTCCTTGACCTACGAGCAGTACTTC.

The chain links TRBV7-2 to TRBJ2-4; a possible D gene is TRBD2 (5 bases). This CDR3 is built from 13 residues. V was pared by 2 bases and J by 10 bases, with 12 bases between. Germline V CDR1 and CDR2: SGHTA, FQGNSA. In DNA, the CDR3 is TGTGCCAGCAGCTTAAAGGGCAGCGGAATTCAGTACTTC. Residues: CASSLKGSGIQYF.

The chain is built from TRBV18 and TRBJ1-1; D is possibly TRBD1 (5 bases). Per the germline V gene, CDR1 is KGHSH and CDR2 is LQKENI. V was cut by 1 base and J by 0 bases, with 9 bases left in between. There are 15 residues in the CDR3. The CDR3 nucleotides read TGTGCCAGCTCACCACAAGGACACCTGAACACTGAAGCTTTCTTT. Translated: CASSPQGHLNTEAFF.

This clone turned up a few times. The chain combines TRBV6-5 with TRBJ1-2; D is possibly TRBD1 (5 bases). CDR1 is MNHEY and CDR2 is SVGAGI in the germline V gene. Trimming took off 4 bases at V and 4 bases at J, with 13 bases between the two ends. CDR3 length: 14 amino acids. The CDR3 DNA reads TGTGCCAGCAGTTTGGGGCTTGCTCCCTATGGCTACACCTTC. It specifies CASSLGLAPYGYTF.

On this clone: At one end the junction does not follow the germline gene, possibly because of a read error. The genes are TRBV2 and TRBJ2-7; a weak D match, TRBD1 (6 bases). Germline V gene sequence: CDR1 SNHLY, CDR2 FYNNEI. CDR3 length equals 16 residues. This chain's CDR3 is CASSTGSYSSSYEQCF. The CDR3 DNA follows: TGTGCCAGCAGCACAGGGAGCTACTCGAGCTCCTACGAGCAGTGCTTC.

Comment on this clone: Sequence at one end of the junction differs from germline and may be a read error. The chain is built from TRBV7-7 and TRBJ2-6; 8 nucleotides line up with TRBD1. This CDR3 comprises 18 residues. In germline, CDR1 is SSHAT, CDR2 FNYEAQ (reference sequence). The CDR3 nucleotides read TGTGCTAGCAGCCCCGGGACAGGCTTCCCATCTGGGGCCAACGTCCTGACTTTC. Its protein product is CASSPGTGFPSGANVLTF.

This clone showed up just a few times. The gene calls are TRBV15 and TRBJ2-6; possible D gene TRBD2, 7 bases. The CDR3 is made up of 19 amino acids. Trimming removed 0 bases from V and 4 bases from J, with 19 bases in between. Germline lookup yields CDR1 LNHNV and CDR2 YYDKDF (reference sequence). The CDR3 region is CATSRDGAGALGGANVLTF. The CDR3 DNA sequence: TGTGCCACCAGCAGAGATGGGGCGGGGGCCCTCGGAGGGGCCAACGTCCTGACTTTC.

The sample holds a few counts of this clone. DNA for the CDR3: TGTGCCAGCAGCTTCGGGGAGGGTCAGCCCCAGCATTTT. Protein product: CASSFGEGQPQHF. The chain joins TRBV7-9 to TRBJ1-5; unclear D gene. The CDR3 length is 13 residues. Germline-derived CDR1 and CDR2 are SEHNR and FQNEAQ (reference sequence). With 3 bases removed from V and 6 bases from J, the gap between germline ends came to 9 bases.

V usage is TRBV5-5 and J usage is TRBJ2-7; 7 nucleotides line up with TRBD1. CDR3 length equals 14 residues. Trimming took 4 bases from V and 2 from J; bases not matched to a gene: 6. The germline CDR1 and CDR2 sequences are SGHKS and YYEKEE (reference sequence). The CDR3 DNA follows: TGTGCCAGCAGCGTGACAGGGACGGCCTACGAGCAGTACTTC. Its translation is CASSVTGTAYEQYF.

This clone was counted a few times. This chain connects TRBV5-5 to TRBJ1-1; D remains ambiguous. This CDR3 region has 13 residues. Germline-derived CDR1 and CDR2 are SGHKS and YYEKEE (reference sequence). Trimming left V 1 base short and J 3 bases short, with 7 bases between. CDR3 bases: TGTGCCAGCAGCTTGTTGCGGGACACTGAAGCTTTCTTT. This encodes CASSLLRDTEAFF. Variable domain in full (rest from reference TRBV5-5 and TRBJ1-1): DAGVTQSPTHLIKTRGQQVTLRCSPISGHKSVSWYQQVLGQGPQFIFQYYEKEERGRGNFPDRFSARQFPNYSSELNVNALLLGDSALYLCASSLLRDTEAFFGQGTRLTVV.

The rearrangement links TRBV30 to TRBJ2-1; 8 bases map to TRBD2. The CDR3 covers 14 residues. The V segment lost 0 bases and the J segment 16 bases; nucleotides outside the gene matches: 14. CDR1 and CDR2 (germline): GTSNPN, SVGIG (reference sequence). CDR3 region: CAWSVRGRERENFF. The CDR3 DNA reads as TGTGCCTGGAGTGTTCGAGGCCGCGAGCGGGAGAACTTCTTC.

The rearrangement uses TRBV18 and TRBJ2-5, with D maybe TRBD2 (5 bases). Per germline, CDR1 KGHSH and CDR2 LQKENI. The CDR3 contains 12 residues. Between the trimmed V and J ends, which lost 3 bases and 5 bases, there was a span of 7 bases. The CDR3 region has the DNA TGTGCCAGCTCACCTAGCGCGGAGACCCAGTACTTC. Translated: CASSPSAETQYF.

This clone was picked up a small number of times. The gene calls are TRBV10-1 and TRBJ1-1, with D possibly matching TRBD1 (5 bases). Germline values: CDR1 WNHNN, CDR2 SYGVQD (reference sequence). CDR3 length: 13 residues. Between the trimmed V and J ends, which lost 8 bases and 3 bases, there was a span of 13 bases. CDR3 coding DNA: TGCGCCAGCGCCGGGACGACAGACACTGAAGCTTTCTTT. Translation gives CASAGTTDTEAFF.

V and J are TRBV12-5 and TRBJ2-3; 14 bases are shared with TRBD2. This CDR3 has 15 amino acids. V trimming: 6 bases; J trimming: 5 bases; junction bases outside the gene matches: 4. Germline CDR1 is LGHNT and CDR2 is FRNRAP. Written as DNA, the CDR3 is TGTGCTAGTGGGGGACTAGCGGGAGTTGGAGATACGCAGTATTTT. Encoded protein: CASGGLAGVGDTQYF.

The rearrangement links TRBV30 to TRBJ2-7; D possibly corresponds to TRBD2 (5 bases). Germline V gene sequence: CDR1 GTSNPN, CDR2 SVGIG (reference sequence). This CDR3 region has 11 residues. V lost 5 bases to trimming and J lost 5 bases, with 10 bases between them. CDR3 in amino acids: CAWAGGHEQYF. CDR3 coding DNA: TGTGCCTGGGCCGGCGGGCACGAGCAGTACTTC.

The rearrangement uses TRBV7-9 and TRBJ2-1; 8 bases agree with TRBD1. The germline gives CDR1 SEHNR, CDR2 FQNEAQ (reference sequence). CDR3 length: 13 residues. The V gene end was trimmed by 1 base and the J gene end by 7 bases; junction bases not matched to a gene: 0. The CDR3 is CASSLGTGNEQFF. The CDR3 nucleotides read TGTGCCAGCAGCTTAGGGACAGGGAATGAGCAGTTCTTC. Complete variable domain (other parts from reference TRBV7-9 and TRBJ2-1): DTGVSQNPRHKITKRGQNVTFRCDPISEHNRLYWYRQTLGQGPEFLTYFQNEAQLEKSRLLSDRFSAERPKGSFSTLEIQRTEQGDSAMYLCASSLGTGNEQFFGPGTRLTVL.

This clone was seen a single time. The CDR3 spells CASSLVGENQETQYF. For the CDR3, the DNA is TGTGCCAGCAGCTTAGTGGGTGAGAACCAAGAGACCCAGTACTTC. The chain recombines TRBV11-2 with TRBJ2-5; D is unclear. Germline V CDR1 and CDR2: SGHAT, FQNNGV. The CDR3 length is 15 residues. Trimming cost V 1 base and J 0 bases, with 9 bases left between them. Full variable domain (missing parts from reference TRBV11-2 and TRBJ2-5): EAGVAQSPRYKIIEKRQSVAFWCNPISGHATLYWYQQILGQGPKLLIQFQNNGVVDDSQLPKDRFSAERLKGVDSTLKIQPAKLEDSAVYLCASSLVGENQETQYFGPGTRLLVL.

This clone was seen a few times. This chain connects TRBV30 to TRBJ2-7, with D possibly TRBD1 on 6 matching bases. Looked up from germline, CDR1 is GTSNPN and CDR2 is SVGIG (reference sequence). The CDR3 runs 14 residues. With 3 bases removed from V and 2 bases from J, the gap between germline ends came to 14 bases. The CDR3 DNA reads as TGTGCCTGGAGGGCCAGGGACAAGACCTACGAGCAGTACTTC. This translates into CAWRARDKTYEQYF.